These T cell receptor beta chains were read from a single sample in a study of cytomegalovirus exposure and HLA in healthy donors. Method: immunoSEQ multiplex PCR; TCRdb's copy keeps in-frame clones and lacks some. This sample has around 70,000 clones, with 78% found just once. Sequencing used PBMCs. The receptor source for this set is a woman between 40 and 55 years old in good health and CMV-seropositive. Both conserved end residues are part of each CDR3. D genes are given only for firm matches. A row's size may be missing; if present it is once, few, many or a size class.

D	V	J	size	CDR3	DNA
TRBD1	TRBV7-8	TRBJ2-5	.	CASSLTGGETQYF	TGTGCCAGCAGCTTGACAGGGGGCGAGACCCAGTACTTC
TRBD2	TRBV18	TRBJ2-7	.	CASSPYGGNEQYF	TGTGCCAGCTCACCGTACGGGGGGAACGAGCAGTACTTC
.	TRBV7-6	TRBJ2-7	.	CASSLKGGVYEQYF	TGTGCCAGCAGCTTGAAGGGGGGGGTCTACGAGCAGTACTTC
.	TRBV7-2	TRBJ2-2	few	CASSFRRRTGELFF	TGTGCCAGCAGCTTTCGGCGGAGGACCGGGGAGCTGTTTTTT
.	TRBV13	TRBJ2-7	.	CASSLAGGYEQYF	TGTGCCAGCAGCTTGGCAGGGGGGTACGAGCAGTACTTC
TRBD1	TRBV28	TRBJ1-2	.	CASSTGTVNYGYTF	TGTGCCAGCAGTACCGGGACAGTTAACTATGGCTACACCTTC
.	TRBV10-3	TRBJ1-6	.	CAISGETNSPLHF	TGTGCCATCAGCGGGGAGACAAATTCACCCCTCCACTTT
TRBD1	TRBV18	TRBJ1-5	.	CASSPTTGGKEPQHF	TGTGCCAGCTCACCGACAACAGGGGGCAAGGAGCCCCAGCATTTT
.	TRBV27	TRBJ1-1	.	CATTGIGGNTEAFF	TGTGCCACCACAGGGATAGGGGGAAACACTGAAGCTTTCTTT
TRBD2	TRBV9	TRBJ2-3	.	CASSPPLLAGGSDTQYF	TGTGCCAGCAGCCCACCCTTACTAGCGGGGGGTTCGGATACGCAGTATTTT
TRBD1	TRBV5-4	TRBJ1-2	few	CASSLSRDRINGYTF	TGTGCCAGCAGCTTGTCAAGGGACAGAATAAATGGCTACACCTTC
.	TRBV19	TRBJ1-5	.	CASSLQRQEDSNQPQHF	TGTGCCAGTAGTCTCCAACGACAGGAGGATAGCAATCAGCCCCAGCATTTT
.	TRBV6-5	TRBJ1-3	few	CASRPLWGGGNTIYF	TGTGCCAGCAGACCCCTTTGGGGGGGTGGCAACACCATATATTTT
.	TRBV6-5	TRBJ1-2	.	CATIMGGGYTF	TGTGCTACTATTATGGGGGGTGGCTACACCTTC
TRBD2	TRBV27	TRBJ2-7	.	CASSISGTIRGEQYF	TGTGCCAGCAGCATATCCGGGACTATAAGGGGCGAGCAGTACTTC